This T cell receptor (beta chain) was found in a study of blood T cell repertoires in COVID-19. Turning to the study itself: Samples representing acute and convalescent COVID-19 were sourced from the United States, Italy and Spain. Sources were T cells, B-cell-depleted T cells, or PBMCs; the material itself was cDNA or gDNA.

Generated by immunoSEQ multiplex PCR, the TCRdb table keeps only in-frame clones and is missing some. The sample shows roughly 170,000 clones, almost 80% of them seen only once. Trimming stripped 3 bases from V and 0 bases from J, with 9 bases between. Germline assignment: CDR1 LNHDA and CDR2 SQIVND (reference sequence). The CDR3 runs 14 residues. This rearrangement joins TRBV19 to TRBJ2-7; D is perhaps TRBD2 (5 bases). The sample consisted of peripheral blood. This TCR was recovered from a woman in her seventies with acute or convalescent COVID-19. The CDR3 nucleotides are TGTGCCAGTAGTATTGCGGGTAACTCCTACGAGCAGTACTTC. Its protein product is CASSIAGNSYEQYF.